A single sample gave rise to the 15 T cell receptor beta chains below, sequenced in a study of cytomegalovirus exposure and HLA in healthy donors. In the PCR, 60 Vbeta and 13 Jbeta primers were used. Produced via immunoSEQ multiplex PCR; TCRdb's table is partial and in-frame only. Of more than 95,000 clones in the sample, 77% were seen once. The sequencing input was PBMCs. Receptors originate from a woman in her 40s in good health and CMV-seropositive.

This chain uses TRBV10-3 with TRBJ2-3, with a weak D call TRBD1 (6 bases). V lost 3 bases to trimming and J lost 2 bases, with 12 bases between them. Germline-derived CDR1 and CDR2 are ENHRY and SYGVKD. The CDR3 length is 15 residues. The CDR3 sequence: CAISDRGTLTDTQYF. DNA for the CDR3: TGTGCCATCAGTGACAGGGGAACCCTCACAGATACGCAGTATTTT.

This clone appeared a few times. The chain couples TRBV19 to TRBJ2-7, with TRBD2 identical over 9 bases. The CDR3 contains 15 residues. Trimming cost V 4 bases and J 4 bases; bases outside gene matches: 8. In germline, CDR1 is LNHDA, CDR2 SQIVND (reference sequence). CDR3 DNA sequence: TGTGCCAGTAGTAAGGACGCGGGAGGGCAATACGAGCAGTACTTC. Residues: CASSKDAGGQYEQYF.

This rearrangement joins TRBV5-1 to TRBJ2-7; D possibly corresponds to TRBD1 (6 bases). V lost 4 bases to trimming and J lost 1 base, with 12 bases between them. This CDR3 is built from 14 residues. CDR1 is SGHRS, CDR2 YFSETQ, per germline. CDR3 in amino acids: CASSPLDSSYEQYF. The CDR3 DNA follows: TGCGCCAGCAGCCCCCTGGACAGTTCCTACGAGCAGTACTTC.

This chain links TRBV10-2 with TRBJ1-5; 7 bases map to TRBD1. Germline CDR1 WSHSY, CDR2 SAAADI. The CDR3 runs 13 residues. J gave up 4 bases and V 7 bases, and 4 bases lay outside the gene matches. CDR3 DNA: TGCGCCAGCACCCCGACAGGGAATCAGCCCCAGCATTTT. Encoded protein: CASTPTGNQPQHF.

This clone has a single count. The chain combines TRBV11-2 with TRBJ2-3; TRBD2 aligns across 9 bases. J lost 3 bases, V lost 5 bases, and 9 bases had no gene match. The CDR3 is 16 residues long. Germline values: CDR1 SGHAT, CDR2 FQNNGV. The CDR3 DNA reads TGTGCCAGCAGCCCCAGAGTCGCGGGAGGGACAGATACGCAGTATTTT. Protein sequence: CASSPRVAGGTDTQYF.

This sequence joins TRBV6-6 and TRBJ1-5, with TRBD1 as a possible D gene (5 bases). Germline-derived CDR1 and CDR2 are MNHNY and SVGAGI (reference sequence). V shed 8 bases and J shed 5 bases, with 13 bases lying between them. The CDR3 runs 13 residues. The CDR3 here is CASRRGGDQPQHF. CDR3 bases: TGTGCCAGCCGAAGGGGAGGGGATCAGCCCCAGCATTTT.

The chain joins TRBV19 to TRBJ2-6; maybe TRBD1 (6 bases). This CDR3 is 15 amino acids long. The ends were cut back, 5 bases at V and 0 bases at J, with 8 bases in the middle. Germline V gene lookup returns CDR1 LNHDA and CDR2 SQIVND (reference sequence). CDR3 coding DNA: TGTGCCAGTAGTCCACAGGGCTCTGGGGCCAACGTCCTGACTTTC. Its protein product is CASSPQGSGANVLTF.

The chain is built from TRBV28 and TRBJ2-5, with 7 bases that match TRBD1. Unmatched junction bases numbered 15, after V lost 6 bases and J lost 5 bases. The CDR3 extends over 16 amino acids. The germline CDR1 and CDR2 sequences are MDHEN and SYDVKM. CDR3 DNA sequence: TGTGCCAGCAGAAGGACTGACAGGGAAAGATTCGAGACCCAGTACTTC. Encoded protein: CASRRTDRERFETQYF.

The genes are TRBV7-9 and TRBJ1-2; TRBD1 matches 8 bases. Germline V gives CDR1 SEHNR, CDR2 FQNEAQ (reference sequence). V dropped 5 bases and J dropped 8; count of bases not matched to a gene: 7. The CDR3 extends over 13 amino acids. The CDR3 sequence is CASSRGRGLGYTF. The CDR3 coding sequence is TGTGCCAGCAGCCGCGGCAGGGGGCTAGGCTACACCTTC.

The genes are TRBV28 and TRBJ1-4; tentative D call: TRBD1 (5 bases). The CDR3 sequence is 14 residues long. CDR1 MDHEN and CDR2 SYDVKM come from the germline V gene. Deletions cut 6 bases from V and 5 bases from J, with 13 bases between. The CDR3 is CASRSPGGNEKLFF. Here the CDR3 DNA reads TGTGCCAGCAGGTCCCCCGGGGGGAATGAAAAACTGTTTTTT.

The CDR3: CASSLTTGAETQYF. The CDR3 DNA sequence: TGCGCCAGCAGCTTGACGACTGGGGCGGAGACCCAGTACTTC. The chain is built from TRBV5-1 and TRBJ2-5, with TRBD1 as a possible D gene (5 bases). There are 14 residues in the CDR3. V was shortened by 1 base and J by 5 bases, with 12 bases between the two germline ends. Germline CDR1 is SGHRS and CDR2 is YFSETQ.

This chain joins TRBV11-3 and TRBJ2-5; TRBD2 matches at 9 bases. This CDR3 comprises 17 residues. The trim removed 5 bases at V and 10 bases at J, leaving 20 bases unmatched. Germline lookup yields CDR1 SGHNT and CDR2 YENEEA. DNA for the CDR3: TGTGCCAGCAGCCCAGGCCCCCTTAGCGGGAGTGCGGGGGTCCAGTACTTC. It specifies CASSPGPLSGSAGVQYF.

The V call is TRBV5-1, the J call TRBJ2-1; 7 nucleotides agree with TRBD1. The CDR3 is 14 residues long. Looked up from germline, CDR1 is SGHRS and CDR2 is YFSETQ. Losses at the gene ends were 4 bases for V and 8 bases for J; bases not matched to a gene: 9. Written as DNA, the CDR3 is TGCGCCAGCAGCCCCCCAGGGGGTATGGATGAGCAGTTCTTC. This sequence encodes CASSPPGGMDEQFF.

The CDR3 nucleotides read TGTGCCAGCAGCTTAGGCCTAGCCTACAATGAGCAGTTCTTC. Protein: CASSLGLAYNEQFF. The V gene is TRBV7-9, the J gene TRBJ2-1; no firm D call. V lost 1 base to trimming and J lost 2 bases, with 6 bases between them. The CDR3 sequence is 14 residues long. CDR1 and CDR2 (germline): SEHNR, FQNEAQ (reference sequence).

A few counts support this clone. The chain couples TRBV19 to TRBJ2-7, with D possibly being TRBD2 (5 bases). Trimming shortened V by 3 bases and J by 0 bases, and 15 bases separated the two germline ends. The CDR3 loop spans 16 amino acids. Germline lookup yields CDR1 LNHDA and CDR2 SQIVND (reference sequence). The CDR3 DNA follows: TGTGCCAGTAGTATCCGGGGTCGGCATAACTCCTACGAGCAGTACTTC. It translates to CASSIRGRHNSYEQYF.